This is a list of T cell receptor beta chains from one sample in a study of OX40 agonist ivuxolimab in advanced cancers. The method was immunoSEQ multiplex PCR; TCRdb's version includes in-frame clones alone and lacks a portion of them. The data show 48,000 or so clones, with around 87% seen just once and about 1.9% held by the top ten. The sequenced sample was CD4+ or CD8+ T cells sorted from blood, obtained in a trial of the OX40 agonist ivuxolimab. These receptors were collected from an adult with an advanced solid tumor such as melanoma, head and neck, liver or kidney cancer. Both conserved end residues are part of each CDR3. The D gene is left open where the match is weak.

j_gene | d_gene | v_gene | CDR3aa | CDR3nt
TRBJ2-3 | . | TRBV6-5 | CASSYISGGPDTQYF | TGTGCCAGCAGTTACATATCCGGGGGACCGGATACGCAGTATTTT
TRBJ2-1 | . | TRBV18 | CASSPDWGSPHHYNEQFF | TGTGCCAGCTCACCCGACTGGGGAAGCCCTCACCACTACAATGAGCAGTTCTTC
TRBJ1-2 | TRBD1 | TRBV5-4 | CASNLRAGGLEGGYTF | TGTGCCAGCAACCTGAGGGCAGGGGGCCTTGAAGGTGGCTACACCTTC
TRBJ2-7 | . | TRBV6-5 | CASSDTSVGSWYF | TGTGCCAGCAGTGATACGAGTGTGGGGTCTTGGTACTTC
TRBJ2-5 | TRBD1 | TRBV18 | CASSPRGQGRETQYF | TGTGCCAGCTCACCACGGGGACAGGGGCGAGAGACCCAGTACTTC
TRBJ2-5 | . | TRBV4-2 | CASSQELAPYQETQYF | TGTGCCAGCAGCCAAGAACTAGCCCCGTACCAAGAGACCCAGTACTTC
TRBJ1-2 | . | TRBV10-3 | CATWDIEDYGYTF | TGTGCCACTTGGGACATAGAGGACTATGGCTACACCTTC
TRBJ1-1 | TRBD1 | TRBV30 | CAVQQGAITEAFF | TGTGCCGTACAACAGGGGGCGATTACTGAAGCTTTCTTT
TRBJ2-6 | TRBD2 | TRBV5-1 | CASSLSGVGAGANVLTF | TGCGCCAGCAGCTTGAGCGGGGTAGGGGCTGGGGCCAACGTCCTGACTTTC
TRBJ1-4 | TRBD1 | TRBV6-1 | CASNTLQGADEKLFF | TGTGCCAGCAATACCTTACAGGGGGCGGATGAAAAACTGTTTTTT